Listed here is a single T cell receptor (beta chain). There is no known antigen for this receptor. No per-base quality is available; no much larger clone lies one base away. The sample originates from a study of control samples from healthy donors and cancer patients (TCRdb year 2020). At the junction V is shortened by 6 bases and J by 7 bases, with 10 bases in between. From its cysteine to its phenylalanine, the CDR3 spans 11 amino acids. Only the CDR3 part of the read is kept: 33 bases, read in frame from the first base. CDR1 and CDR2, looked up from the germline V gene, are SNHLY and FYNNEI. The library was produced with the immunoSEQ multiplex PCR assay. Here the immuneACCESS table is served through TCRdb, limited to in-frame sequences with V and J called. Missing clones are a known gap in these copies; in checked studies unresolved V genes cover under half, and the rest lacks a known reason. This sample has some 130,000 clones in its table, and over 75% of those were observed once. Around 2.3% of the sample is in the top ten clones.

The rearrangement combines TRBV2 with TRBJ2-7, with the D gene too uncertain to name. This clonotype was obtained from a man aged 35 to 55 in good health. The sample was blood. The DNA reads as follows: TGTGCCAGCAGGGGGATACGGGAGCAGTACTTC. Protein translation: CASRGIREQYF.